Each of the 24 T cell receptor beta chains below was sequenced from the same sample in a study of blood T cell repertoires in COVID-19. TCRdb keeps only in-frame clones here, not all; method: immunoSEQ multiplex PCR. The data hold under 60,000 clones, with 75% to 80% observed a single time. The sample consisted of peripheral blood. These receptor sequences come from a human donor with active or convalescent COVID-19. The donor label of this sample is uncertain.

This clone came up a few times. The same CDR3 is also encoded by other DNA sequences in this sample. The gene calls are TRBV19 and TRBJ2-5, with D possibly TRBD2 on 6 matching bases. V was pared by 5 bases and J by 4 bases, with 14 bases between. Germline loops: CDR1 LNHDA, CDR2 SQIVND (reference sequence). This CDR3 comprises 14 residues. CDR3 DNA: TGTGCCAGTAGTTCGGGGCAGGGAGGAGAGACCCAGTACTTC. Protein sequence: CASSSGQGGETQYF. The whole variable domain, filled in from reference TRBV19 and TRBJ2-5, reads DGGITQSPKYLFRKEGQNVTLSCEQNLNHDAMYWYRQDPGQGLRLIYYSQIVNDFQKGDIAEGYSVSREKKESFPLTVTSAQKNPTAFYLCASSSGQGGETQYFGPGTRLLVL.

This chain links TRBV5-1 with TRBJ2-1; 10 bases align to TRBD2. From germline, CDR1 is SGHRS and CDR2 YFSETQ. This CDR3 is built from 16 residues. Trimming cost V 0 bases and J 5 bases; bases outside gene matches: 5. CDR3 nucleotide sequence: TGCGCCAGCAGCTTGGCCGGGACTAGCGCCAACAATGAGCAGTTCTTC. Translation: CASSLAGTSANNEQFF.

This clone was counted a few times. The chain recombines TRBV12-3 or TRBV12-4 with TRBJ2-4; 8 bases fit TRBD2. The V gene end was trimmed by 7 bases and the J gene end by 8 bases; junction bases not matched to a gene: 7. The CDR3 is made up of 13 amino acids. DNA for the CDR3: TGTGCCAGCACACCGGGGGGGACTGACATTCAGTACTTC. It is translated as CASTPGGTDIQYF.

This chain joins TRBV27 and TRBJ2-7, with D possibly being TRBD2 (6 bases). CDR3 length equals 16 residues. The V and J ends lost 4 bases and 3 bases respectively, with 19 bases between them. Germline CDR1 is MNHEY and CDR2 is SMNVEV (reference sequence). The CDR3 reads CASSSILPGAGYEQYF. DNA for the CDR3: TGTGCCAGCAGTTCAATCCTACCGGGAGCAGGCTACGAGCAGTACTTC.

The chain couples TRBV9 to TRBJ2-2; 7 bases are a match to TRBD2. Trimming at V came to 4 bases and at J to 3 bases, leaving 9 bases not matched to a gene. There are 16 residues in the CDR3. The germline V gene encodes CDR1 SGDLS and CDR2 YYNGEE. The CDR3 sequence: CASSRDYRSHTGELFF. The CDR3 DNA follows: TGTGCCAGCAGCCGGGACTATAGATCGCACACCGGGGAGCTGTTTTTT.

V and J are TRBV7-2 and TRBJ2-1, with a weak D call TRBD2 (5 bases). Looked up from germline, CDR1 is SGHTA and CDR2 is FQGNSA. This CDR3 has 15 residues. The ends were cut back, 6 bases at V and 0 bases at J, with 12 bases in the middle. CDR3 amino acids: CASSPVGSSYNEQFF. CDR3 DNA: TGTGCCAGCAGTCCGGTAGGGAGCTCCTACAATGAGCAGTTCTTC.

This chain uses TRBV6-5 with TRBJ2-1; 7 bases are a match to TRBD2. The CDR3 runs to 15 residues. Germline V CDR1 and CDR2: MNHEY, SVGAGI. Losses at the gene ends were 4 bases for V and 5 bases for J; bases not matched to a gene: 8. CDR3 amino acids: CASSSAGEGNNEQFF. In DNA form, the CDR3 reads TGTGCCAGCAGTTCCGCGGGGGAGGGGAACAATGAGCAGTTCTTC.

The chain links TRBV5-1 to TRBJ1-4, with 7 bases that match TRBD1. From germline, CDR1 is SGHRS and CDR2 YFSETQ. The trim removed 3 bases at V and 1 base at J, leaving 6 bases unmatched. This CDR3 spans 16 amino acids. The CDR3 sequence: CASSSRGTGTNEKLFF. CDR3 sequence (DNA): TGCGCCAGCAGCTCCAGGGGGACCGGAACTAATGAAAAACTGTTTTTT.

The V call is TRBV3-1 (or the pseudogene TRBV3-2), the J call TRBJ2-3; 7 bases fit TRBD1. The CDR3 covers 15 residues. In germline, CDR1 is LGHDT, CDR2 YNNKEL (reference sequence). V shed 1 base, J shed 6 bases, and the junction held 7 bases outside the gene matches. This CDR3 reads CASSQGLTGADTQYF. CDR3 nucleotide sequence: TGTGCCAGCAGCCAAGGACTTACAGGGGCCGATACGCAGTATTTT.

In this sample, this clone turned up many times. V and J are TRBV28 and TRBJ1-1; 9 bases match TRBD1. Per germline, CDR1 MDHEN and CDR2 SYDVKM. The CDR3 has 15 residues. Germline trimming cut 4 bases from V and 11 bases from J; bases unmatched to any gene: 14. Here the CDR3 DNA reads TGTGCCAGCAGTTCAAATTCGTGGACAGGGGAAGGGGCTTTCTTT. It codes for CASSSNSWTGEGAFF.

The chain couples TRBV11-1 to TRBJ2-3, with 8 positions matching TRBD2. From germline, CDR1 is SGHAT and CDR2 FQDESV (reference sequence). This CDR3 comprises 15 residues. The trim removed 1 base at V and 3 bases at J, leaving 3 bases unmatched. The CDR3 loop reads CASSLGSGTTDTQYF. The CDR3 DNA is TGTGCCAGCAGCTTAGGTAGCGGGACAACAGATACGCAGTATTTT.

V usage is TRBV24-1 and J usage is TRBJ2-3; 8 bases line up with TRBD1. CDR1 and CDR2 from the germline V gene are KGHDR and SFDVKD. This CDR3 region has 13 residues. With 9 bases clipped from V and 6 bases from J, the junction kept 7 bases outside the gene matches. The CDR3 DNA sequence: TGTGCCACCGATGACAGGGGATCGGATACGCAGTATTTT. The encoded protein is CATDDRGSDTQYF.

The chain has TRBV4-3 and TRBJ1-2, with 12 bases fitting TRBD1. Trimming at V came to 4 bases and at J to 2 bases, leaving 5 bases not matched to a gene. Germline CDR1 is LGHNA and CDR2 is YSLEER. The CDR3 is 16 amino acids. The CDR3 sequence: CASSLGTGGANYGYTF. CDR3 in DNA: TGCGCCAGCAGCCTAGGGACAGGGGGCGCGAACTATGGCTACACCTTC.

V usage is TRBV29-1 and J usage is TRBJ2-3; D possibly corresponds to TRBD2 (5 bases). The germline V and J ends were trimmed by 7 bases and 4 bases, with 15 bases remaining between them. CDR1 is SQVTM and CDR2 is ANQGSEA in the germline V gene. The CDR3 covers 13 residues. The CDR3 loop is CSGLLTHADTQYF. Written as DNA, the CDR3 is TGCAGCGGACTACTGACTCATGCAGATACGCAGTATTTT.

This chain uses TRBV6-5 with TRBJ2-1; 8 bases are a match to TRBD2. The trim removed 7 bases at V and 7 bases at J, leaving 9 bases unmatched. The CDR3 sequence is 14 residues long. CDR1 and CDR2 (germline): MNHEY, SVGAGI. The CDR3 reads CASTHGTSSNEQFF. CDR3 nucleotide sequence: TGTGCCAGCACCCATGGGACTAGTAGTAATGAGCAGTTCTTC.

This rearrangement joins TRBV11-1 to TRBJ1-1; D may be TRBD1 (6 bases). Germline CDR1 SGHAT, CDR2 FQDESV (reference sequence). The CDR3 spans 14 residues. V shed 3 bases and J shed 3 bases, with 11 bases lying between them. CDR3 bases: TGTGCCAGCAGCTTGACGGGACATTACACTGAAGCTTTCTTT. As protein: CASSLTGHYTEAFF.

The J gene is TRBJ2-1, the V gene TRBV11-1; 14 nucleotides align to TRBD2. The CDR3 loop spans 14 amino acids. Germline V CDR1 and CDR2: SGHAT, FQDESV (reference sequence). After removal of 5 bases from V and 8 bases from J, the junction contained 2 bases not matched to a gene. CDR3 sequence reads: CASSPGLAGDEQFF. In DNA, the CDR3 is TGTGCCAGCAGCCCGGGACTAGCGGGAGATGAGCAGTTCTTC. The whole variable domain, remainder taken from reference TRBV11-1 and TRBJ2-1, is EAEVAQSPRYKITEKSQAVAFWCDPISGHATLYWYRQILGQGPELLVQFQDESVVDDSQLPKDRFSAERLKGVDSTLKIQPAELGDSAMYLCASSPGLAGDEQFFGPGTRLTVL.

The chain links TRBV11-3 to TRBJ2-7, with 9 bases matching TRBD1. The junction had 5 bases not matched to a gene; V was cut back by 5 bases and J by 6 bases. This CDR3 spans 13 amino acids. The germline CDR1 and CDR2 sequences are SGHNT and YENEEA. CDR3: CASSRDRVSEQYF. In DNA form, the CDR3 reads TGTGCCAGCAGCCGGGACAGGGTGAGCGAGCAGTACTTC.

This clone has only one observation. The rearrangement links TRBV7-6 to TRBJ2-7; D remains ambiguous. The CDR3 contains 12 residues. CDR1 is SGHVS, CDR2 FNYEAQ, per germline. Trimming took off 4 bases at V and 4 bases at J, with 8 bases between the two ends. The CDR3 here is CASSSRDYEQYF. CDR3 sequence (DNA): TGTGCCAGCAGCTCCCGAGATTACGAGCAGTACTTC.

The genes are TRBV7-2 and TRBJ2-1; D not certain. Per germline, CDR1 SGHTA and CDR2 FQGNSA. The CDR3 has 14 amino acids. V was pared by 0 bases and J by 8 bases, with 11 bases between. The DNA of the CDR3 is TGTGCCAGCAGCTTAGCTACAGCTCAGGATGAGCAGTTCTTC. Protein: CASSLATAQDEQFF.

The chain employs TRBV12-3 or TRBV12-4 and TRBJ1-1; no clear D. This CDR3 is 12 amino acids long. V was shortened by 7 bases and J by 1 base, with 7 bases between the two germline ends. CDR3 region: CASNPGNTEAFF. The CDR3 region has the DNA TGTGCCAGCAATCCGGGGAACACTGAAGCTTTCTTT.

The chain combines TRBV19 with TRBJ2-2; D not resolved. The V gene's germline CDR1 is LNHDA and CDR2 SQIVND (reference sequence). The CDR3 is 13 residues long. Trimming pared 3 bases from V and 6 bases from J, leaving 8 bases between. The CDR3 protein is CASSIVTPGELFF. The CDR3 bases are TGTGCCAGTAGTATTGTAACTCCCGGGGAGCTGTTTTTT.

This clone was counted only a few times. The V call is TRBV21-1, the J call TRBJ2-7; whether TRBD2, the table's D call, matches the DNA was not checked. TRBV21-1 is marked as a pseudogene. The CDR3 runs to 18 residues. CDR3 nucleotide sequence: TGTGCCAGCAGCAAAGCCTCGCTCGGGATACACGGCTCCTACGAGCAGTACTTC. This translates into CASSKASLGIHGSYEQYF.

The J gene is TRBJ2-7, the V gene TRBV9; TRBD2 matches 9 bases. This CDR3 spans 14 amino acids. V was clipped by 1 base and J by 6 bases; unmatched bases: 5. Germline CDR1 SGDLS, CDR2 YYNGEE. The DNA of the CDR3 is TGTGCCAGCAGCGTATTAGCGGGAGACACCGAGCAGTACTTC. This gives the protein CASSVLAGDTEQYF.